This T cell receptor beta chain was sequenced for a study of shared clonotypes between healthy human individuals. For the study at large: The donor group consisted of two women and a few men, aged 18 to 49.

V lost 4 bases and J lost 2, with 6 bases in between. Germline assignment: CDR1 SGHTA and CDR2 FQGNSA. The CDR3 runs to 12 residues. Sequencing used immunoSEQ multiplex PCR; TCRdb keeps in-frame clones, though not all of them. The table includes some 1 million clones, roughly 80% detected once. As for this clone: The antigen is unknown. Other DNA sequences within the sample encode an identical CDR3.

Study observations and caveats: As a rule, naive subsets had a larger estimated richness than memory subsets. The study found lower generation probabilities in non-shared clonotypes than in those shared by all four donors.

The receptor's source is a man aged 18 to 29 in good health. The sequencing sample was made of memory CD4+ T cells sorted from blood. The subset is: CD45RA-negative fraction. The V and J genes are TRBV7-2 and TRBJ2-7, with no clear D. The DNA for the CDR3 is TGTGCCAGCAGCTCCTCCGCCTACGAGCAGTACTTC. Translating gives CASSSSAYEQYF.